This T cell receptor beta chain is from a study of CD8 T cells in ankylosing spondylitis. Making the TCR beta libraries involved quantitative 5'-RACE with molecular barcodes. TCRdb analysed the 5' RACE reads with MiXCR anew, one entry per CDR3 protein. The profile shows around 890,000 distinct CDR3 sequences, about 12% of them singletons. Study outcomes and limitations: Within ankylosing spondylitis blood, a TCR beta motif made up of roughly eight highly homologous variants appeared to be characteristic. A CD8+ phenotype characterized the disease-linked clones, which were relatively rare in peripheral blood. Significantly higher representation of disease-linked clones was reported for matched ankylosing spondylitis synovial fluid. A number of the motif variants had already been described in reactive arthritis synovial fluid and blood.

V was pared by 0 bases and J by 3 bases, with 7 bases of the junction left unmatched. CDR1 is SGHRS and CDR2 is YFSETQ in the germline V gene. The length of the CDR3 is 17 residues. Note on this clonotype: What it binds is unknown.

This chain joins TRBV5-1 and TRBJ2-3; TRBD2 matches 10 bases. Sequences were obtained from blood, either unsorted or a sorted T cell fraction (not recorded which). This sequence originates from a male donor with ankylosing spondylitis. The CDR3 bases are TGCGCCAGCAGCTTGGTCGCTAGCGGGAGTGGGACAGATACGCAGTATTTT. Its protein product is CASSLVASGSGTDTQYF.